This T cell receptor (beta chain) came from a study of Graves' ophthalmopathy and Graves' hyperthyroidism (dated by TCRdb to 2016 to 2019). At the level of the whole study: Peripheral blood was collected at initial diagnosis, before any treatment. In total, around 140 blood samples were TCR-sequenced: approximately 42 ophthalmopathy, under 80 hyperthyroidism and some 17 hyperthyroidism-to-ophthalmopathy patients. A discovery set of 100 patients (under 45 ophthalmopathy, about 59 stable hyperthyroidism) was enrolled to explore V-J signatures distinguishing ophthalmopathy from hyperthyroidism. An independent validation cohort was composed of approximately 18 hyperthyroidism patients and approximately 15 patients who later progressed from hyperthyroidism to ophthalmopathy. To tell Graves' ophthalmopathy apart from Graves' hyperthyroidism, and to predict which patients would progress to ophthalmopathy, the study relied on TCR beta repertoire signatures. T-cell repertoires of thyroid tissue and blood were compared in six or seven hyperthyroidism patients. For training and testing, the 80 to 100 patients in the discovery cohort were randomly divided in a 7:3 ratio. Following sample collection, hyperthyroidism patients were given methimazole at a starting dose of 30 mg daily, and ophthalmopathy patients were given high-dose intravenous methylprednisolone. General findings and caveats noted by the study authors: No statistical method was used to predetermine the sample size, and group allocation was not hidden from the investigators. Most of the expanded thyroid clonotypes with a frequency above 0.001 were also detected in blood, and it was suggested that the thyroid immune response may be reflected by blood repertoires. In cross-validation, the 13-signature model distinguished ophthalmopathy from stable hyperthyroidism with about 90% sensitivity and roughly 81% specificity, and in the test set the corresponding values were approximately 80% and 75%. In validation, the model predicted ophthalmopathy progression with 55% to 71% sensitivity and 72.22% specificity; about a dozen predicted patients were CT-confirmed with GO in a median of approximately 6.2 months.

This clonotype was observed a handful of times. It has no known antigen specificity. No clone much larger than this one lies a single base away; base qualities are absent. TCR beta CDR3 regions were amplified from RNA transcripts for repertoire sequencing. The first round was an RT-PCR using HTBI primers with the Qiagen OneStep RT-PCR kit, and this first round was followed by a second-round multiplex PCR, then size selection and purification. Sequencing of the libraries was carried out on an Illumina HiSeq2000 in paired-end mode with 100 bp reads. Under the source paper's analysis protocol: SOAPnuke was used to process the reads, throwing out any read that had adapters, had uncalled bases, had a mean Phred below 15, or lacked an exact constant-primer or identifier match. COPE v1.2.5 was used to merge high-quality paired reads. Unique nucleotide sequences were defined as clonotypes and aligned to IMGT TRB V, D and J references using MiTCR v1.1. Analysis was restricted to V-J combinations with a frequency above 0.0001, which covered just over 98% of repertoires. A TCR clonal expansion and chaos score per V-J combination was defined as the ratio of F50 clonal expansion to chaos observed in the TCRdist matrix. Welch's t-statistics and random forest were used to narrow the features down to 13 V-J combinations, which were then fed into a naive Bayes classifier. The Morisita-Horn index was used to measure how similar the thyroid and blood repertoires were. TCRdb reprocessing: public reads trimmed at Q25 with fastp, clones called with MiXCR, in-frame beta chains kept. CDR3 protein sequences are deduplicated, and each keeps its most common genes and DNA. The V and J calls were determined by TCRdb, not by the authors. The sample table shows 620,000 or so distinct CDR3 sequences, and 22% are seen once. The ten most abundant clones make up more than 5.5% of the sample.

Hyperthyroidism was defined as stable when no progression to ophthalmopathy occurred within 18 months of follow-up. Patients with hyperthyroidism were aged 18 to 65 years, had been newly diagnosed, and had a disease duration of less than 2 months. Patients with other autoimmune diseases, uncontrolled infections, pregnancy or lactation were excluded from the study. Diagnosis relied on clinical symptoms, serum thyroxine, TRAb, thyroid ultrasound and orbital computed tomography. Using Ficoll-Paque density gradient centrifugation, PBMCs were isolated from 10 ml of fresh peripheral blood. Total RNA was extracted using Trizol reagent, and RNA quality was checked on an Agilent 2100 Bioanalyzer. Based on the germline V gene (reference sequence), the CDR1 and CDR2 sequences are DFQATT and SNEGSKA. Inclusive of the bounding cysteine and phenylalanine, the CDR3 is 12 residues long. Left in the record is the CDR3 DNA by itself, 36 bases read in frame from the first base. Here V drops 5 bases and J drops 5 bases, and the junction holds 6 bases not matched to any gene.

Sequencing was performed on peripheral blood. The V and J genes are TRBV20-1 and TRBJ2-7, with TRBD2 identical over 7 junction bases. The source is a young woman with stable Graves' hyperthyroidism. Some clones in this sample may be carry-over from other donors' samples. Donor details come from another sample of the same person, matched by shared clones. DNA sequence: TGCAGTGCTCCCCCGGCGGGGGACGAGCAGTACTTC. Its protein reads: CSAPPAGDEQYF.